Below, one T cell receptor beta chain is given with its context. This clone was counted between two and nine times. Its binding antigen is unknown. Within one base of it there is no much larger clone, and no base qualities were kept. This specimen belongs to a study of cytomegalovirus exposure and HLA in healthy donors (dated by TCRdb to 2015 to 2018). Looking at the study overall: According to an earlier analysis of 550 to 700 of the donors, roughly 180 million T cells yielded 117 million unique TCR beta sequences and about 300 Gb of sequence data. Approximately 300 gigabases of sequencing data and around 80 million unique TCR sequences made up an early release that covered fewer than 650 HLA-typed donors. Of the roughly 390 genotyped donors, 65% to 90% fell in the genetic ancestry cluster associated with self-reported Caucasian donors. The study was designed to test whether signatures of past pathogen exposure could be identified by cataloging public T cell receptors. The study profiled the T cell repertoires of hundreds of subjects by immunosequencing and related them to cytomegalovirus serostatus. A separate validation cohort of approximately 130 different subjects was used in addition to the roughly 620-subject first cohort. High-throughput TCR immunosequencing, statistical association of individual TCRs with disease status, and machine learning were combined to predict cytomegalovirus infection status. A later analysis re-analyzed previously published TCR beta repertoires from roughly 600 donors and added high-resolution HLA genotyping to study TCR occurrence patterns. In the later analysis, no new phenotypic data were used to find candidate immune exposures; instead, reliance was placed on TCR beta sequences and their occurrence across donors. An earlier analysis of some 600 of the donors applied high-throughput TCR beta sequencing to assess whether each TCR beta V gene segment acted as functional or pseudogenic. Donor age, sex, ethnicity and CMV serostatus were compiled together with the repertoire data. In a later genetic analysis, genome-wide SNP genotypes for about three fifths of the roughly 670 donors were used, and that subset was treated as a discovery cohort. All discovery cohort repertoires had been generated on a single sequencing platform. Both class I and class II loci were covered by HLA typing, at four-digit resolution. The number of typed donors differed by locus: 629-630 for A, B, C, DRB1 and DQB1; roughly 510 for DQA1; 606 for DPA1; and about 470 for DPB1. Several DR-DQ haplotypes were handled as single units for association and clustering because linkage in the cohort was strong. On average, around 200,000 unique TCR beta nucleotide sequences were sequenced per donor among a few hundred genotyped donors of the cohort, with around 19% of those sequences being non-productive. On the study overall, not on this receptor specifically: Roughly uniform sequencing depth across donors was assumed in presence/absence analyses, although this assumption may not hold. HLA typing was unavailable for some donors at each locus, so association tests used only the typed subset. Only TCR beta chains were sequenced in this cohort, and the absence of alpha or paired-chain data limited detectable features. In a later analysis, around 17,000 TCR beta sequences were associated with specific HLA alleles at a false discovery rate of 0.05. When HLA alleles, especially DR and DQ, strongly co-occurred, TCR associations were difficult to assign to individual alleles. In an earlier analysis of around 500 of the donors, most TCR beta V segments appeared in productive rearrangements about 90% or about 30% of the time, broadly matching IMGT annotations. In a later analysis, several top co-occurrence clusters were reported to appear linked to parvovirus B19, influenza, CMV and Epstein-Barr virus. Because counts were too low, some 17 rarely observed V segments, including chromosome 9 orphons, were left out of the earlier analysis of approximately 500 of the donors. For the cohort, immune exposure information was limited to CMV serostatus. A later genetic analysis reported fewer N-insertions in productive TCRs among donors in an Asian-associated ancestry cluster than the roughly 700-donor mean. The study gave a list of some 150 TCR beta chains associated with cytomegalovirus. In a later analysis, HLA-associated TCR beta chains were found to be more clonally expanded and to have lower generation probabilities than equally common non-associated chains. Some IMGT-functional V segments, including TRBV6-2 and TRBV6-3, could not be distinguished by the 87-base-pair reads and were therefore excluded. Cytomegalovirus status was reported to be diagnosed by the classifier with high specificity and sensitivity in both the original and validation cohorts. Linkage disequilibrium might explain the correlated functional status among segregating V segments, but an unknown experimental factor could not be ruled out. In vitro tests confirmed that a few of the cytomegalovirus-associated TCR beta chains recognize cytomegalovirus antigens. The sequencing pipeline was judged likely to have produced a cluster of highly shared sequence variants as a technical artifact. In a later analysis, TCR association rates were found to vary across HLA loci, with the most associated TCRs seen for DRB1 alleles and the fewest for HLA-C alleles. Most TCR sequences were seen in very few donors, while some public TCRs were found in many individuals. The authors suggested that the approach could potentially be extended to other disease states and immunological phenotypes. Most CMV-associated TCR beta chains appeared to be HLA-restricted in a later analysis, and the HLA associations seemed to be driven largely by CMV exposure. A further reported finding was that TCR beta sequences accurately predicted the HLA-A and HLA-B alleles for most subjects in the first cohort. In a later genetic analysis, a missense DCLRE1C variant was associated with V-gene and J-gene trimming of TCR beta chains, and the association was replicated in an independent cohort.

Library creation used the immunoSEQ multiplex PCR assay. The multiplex PCR relied on a mix of 60 forward primers for TCR Vbeta segments and 13 reverse primers for TCR Jbeta segments. A multiplex PCR assay on genomic DNA amplified the CDR3 region of rearranged TCR beta genes. On the Illumina HiSeq System, the amplified TCR beta libraries were sequenced as 87-base-pair reads. The original methods were these. Across the 700 or so repertoires, a later analysis counted some 80 million unique TCR beta chains, roughly 11 million of which were shared by at least two donors. Raw reads were error-corrected and collapsed into unique sequences with a nearest-neighbor algorithm that merged closely related sequences to remove PCR and sequencing errors. Alignment of CDR3 sequences to IMGT reference sequences was used to assign V, D and J gene segments. Each retained sequence needed at least a six-nucleotide match to both a V gene segment and a J gene segment. Rearrangements were classified as productive when the CDR3 lacked stop codons and remained in frame with V and J, and all other rearrangements were classified as non-productive. Following IMGT convention, CDR3 was defined as the stretch from the second conserved V-encoded cysteine to the conserved J-encoded phenylalanine. Sequences without an unambiguous match to a single V gene segment were excluded from the earlier analysis of several hundred of the donors. In an earlier analysis of more than 500 of the donors, a V segment was called functional when productive rearrangements were above 56.7%, and segregating when the standard deviation between donors exceeded 5%. A statistical classification framework was developed to diagnose cytomegalovirus status using the catalog of TCR beta chain sequences. A later analysis assigned V and J genes by comparing TCR nucleotide sequences with IMGT/GENE-DB human TR gene sequences. Using the TCRdist pipeline, a later analysis assigned CDR3 sequences along with most-parsimonious VDJ recombination scenarios. In a later analysis, each TCR beta chain was defined by its CDR3 amino acid sequence together with its V-gene family, and reads without a unique V-gene family were excluded. A later analysis removed 550 to 650 highly shared, low-generation-probability nucleotide sequences to deal with suspected cross-contamination and a sequencing artifact. In a later analysis, a clonal expansion index for each public chain was calculated from normalized within-repertoire ranks of inferred template counts. In a later analysis, generation probabilities were computed using a VDJ recombination model fitted to out-of-frame rearrangements, and the results were checked against IGoR. A later analysis scored TCR-TCR, TCR-HLA and TCR-CMV co-occurrence with hypergeometric tests, applying a repertoire-size bias correction to TCR pairs. To estimate false discovery rates, a later analysis permuted the HLA or CMV assignments 20 times. In a later analysis, co-occurring TCRs were grouped with DBSCAN, and TCRdist sequence similarity was added when clustering was performed within HLA-allele-positive subsets. Repertoires with fewer than 30,000 or more than 120,000 public chains, plus five repertoires with anomalous nucleotide sharing, were excluded from co-occurrence clustering. In TCRdb, the immuneACCESS table is reduced to in-frame sequences with V and J assigned. These tables do not hold every clone; where another copy was compared, an unresolved V gene accounts for under half, and the others remain unexplained. D and trimming come from the DNA, and the V and J calls and clone size come from that table. Within this sample are about 120,000 clones, with approximately 75% of them counted one time only. The top ten clones comprise under 3.5% of the sample.

Looking up the germline V gene yields CDR1 SGHAT and CDR2 FQNNGV. The CDR3 starts with the cysteine, ends with the phenylalanine, and has 14 residues. Only the CDR3 region is kept as DNA, spanning 42 bases read in frame from base 1. V loses 1 base at its end and J loses 4 bases; junction bases beyond the gene matches: 3. The cohort was made up of 650 to 700 healthy bone marrow donors. At the time of sampling, all cohort members were nominally healthy, though unrecorded immune exposures were likely present. The donor was CMV seronegative and was included in the group of 352 seronegative cohort members. Every donor gave a peripheral blood sample, and the peripheral blood mononuclear cells from that sample were used for TCR beta sequencing. The Qiagen DNeasy Blood Extraction Kit was used to extract genomic DNA from the blood cell samples.

The receptor comes from a woman aged 50 to 65 in good health and CMV-seronegative. The chain joins TRBV11-2 to TRBJ1-2; 7 central nucleotides agree with TRBD1. Sequencing was done on a sample of PBMCs. CDR3 reads: CASSLAWDSYGYTF. The sequenced DNA: TGTGCCAGCAGCTTAGCATGGGACAGCTATGGCTACACCTTC.